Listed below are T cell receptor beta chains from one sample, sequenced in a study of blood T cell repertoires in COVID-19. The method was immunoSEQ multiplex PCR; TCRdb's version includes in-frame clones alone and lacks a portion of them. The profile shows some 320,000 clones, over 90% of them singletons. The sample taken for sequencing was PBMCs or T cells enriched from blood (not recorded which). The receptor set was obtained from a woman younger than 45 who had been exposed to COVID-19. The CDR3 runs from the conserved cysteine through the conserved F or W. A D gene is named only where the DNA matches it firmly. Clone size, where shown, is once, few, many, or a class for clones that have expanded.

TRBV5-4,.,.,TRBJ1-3,CASSATGGNTIYF,TGTGCCAGCAGCGCGACAGGAGGAAACACCATATATTTT
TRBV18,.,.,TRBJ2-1,CASSPDRSSYNEQFF,TGTGCCAGCTCACCAGACAGGAGCTCCTACAATGAGCAGTTCTTC
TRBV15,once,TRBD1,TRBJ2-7,CATSRAQGAFNEQYF,TGTGCCACCAGCAGAGCCCAGGGGGCCTTCAACGAGCAGTACTTC
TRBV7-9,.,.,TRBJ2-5,CASSLGAGETQYF,TGTGCCAGCAGCTTAGGGGCAGGGGAGACCCAGTACTTC
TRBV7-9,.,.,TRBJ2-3,CASSPTEGGGDTQYF,TGTGCCAGCAGCCCCACCGAGGGGGGAGGGGATACGCAGTATTTT
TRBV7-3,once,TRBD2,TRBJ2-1,CASSRTSTNEQFF,TGTGCCAGCAGCCGGACTAGCACGAATGAGCAGTTCTTC
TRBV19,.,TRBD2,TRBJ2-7,CASSTWTSGGYEQYF,TGTGCCAGTAGTACCTGGACTAGCGGGGGCTACGAGCAGTACTTC
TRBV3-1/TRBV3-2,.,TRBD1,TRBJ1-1,CASSDTGDTEAFF,TGTGCCAGCAGCGATACAGGGGACACTGAAGCTTTCTTT
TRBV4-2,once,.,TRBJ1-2,CASSQDDRSNYGYTF,TGTGCCAGCAGCCAGGACGACAGGAGCAACTATGGCTACACCTTC
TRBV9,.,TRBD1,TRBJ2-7,CASSVAGGGYEQYF,TGTGCCAGCAGCGTAGCAGGGGGCGGCTACGAGCAGTACTTC
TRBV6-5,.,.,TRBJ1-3,CASSYSSRVSGNTIYF,TGTGCCAGCAGTTACTCATCCAGGGTCTCTGGAAACACCATATATTTT
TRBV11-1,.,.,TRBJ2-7,CASSLAGGRTYEQYF,TGTGCCAGCAGCTTAGCAGGGGGACGGACCTACGAGCAGTACTTC
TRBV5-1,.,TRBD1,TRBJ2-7,CASSLGTASEQYF,TGCGCCAGCAGCCTGGGGACAGCGAGCGAGCAGTACTTC
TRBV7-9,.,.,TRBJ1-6,CASSLIEDYGHF,TGTGCCAGCAGCTTAATTGAGGATTACGGACACTTT
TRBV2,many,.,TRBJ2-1,CASTFDSYNEQFF,TGTGCCAGCACCTTTGACAGTTACAATGAGCAGTTCTTC
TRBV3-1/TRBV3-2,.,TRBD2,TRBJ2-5,CASSQGGTSVETQYF,TGTGCCAGCAGCCAAGGAGGGACTAGCGTGGAGACCCAGTACTTC
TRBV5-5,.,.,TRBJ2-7,CASSKLGGGALSYEQYF,TGTGCCAGCAGCAAATTGGGTGGCGGAGCTCTCTCCTACGAGCAGTACTTC
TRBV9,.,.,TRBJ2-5,CASSATGAGETQYF,TGTGCCAGCAGCGCCACAGGGGCGGGGGAGACCCAGTACTTC
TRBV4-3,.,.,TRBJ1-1,CASSQEWRQAGTEAFF,TGCGCCAGCAGCCAAGAATGGCGGCAGGCGGGGACTGAAGCTTTCTTT
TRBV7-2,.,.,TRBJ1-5,CASSFFGAGRGNQPQHF,TGTGCCAGCAGCTTTTTCGGGGCAGGGAGGGGAAATCAGCCCCAGCATTTT
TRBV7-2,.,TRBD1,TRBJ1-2,CASSRPTGANGYTF,TGTGCCAGCAGCCGTCCGACAGGGGCGAACGGCTACACCTTC
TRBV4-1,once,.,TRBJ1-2,CASSQHGYGYTF,TGCGCCAGCAGCCAACACGGCTATGGCTACACCTTC
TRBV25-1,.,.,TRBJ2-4,CASSEIQAHKNIQYF,TGTGCCAGCAGTGAGATACAGGCCCACAAAAACATTCAGTACTTC
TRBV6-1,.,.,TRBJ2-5,CASSDHPGLGETQYF,TGTGCCAGCAGTGATCACCCAGGGTTGGGAGAGACCCAGTACTTC
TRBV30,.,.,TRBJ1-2,CAWSRSALGYGYTF,TGTGCCTGGAGTAGATCTGCTCTCGGCTATGGCTACACCTTC
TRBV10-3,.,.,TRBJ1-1,CAISVYRADTEAFF,TGTGCCATCAGTGTCTACAGGGCCGACACTGAAGCTTTCTTT
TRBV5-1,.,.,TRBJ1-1,CASSLQYRNTEAFF,TGCGCCAGCAGCTTGCAATACAGGAACACTGAAGCTTTCTTT
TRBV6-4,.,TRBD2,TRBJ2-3,CASSALAGALTDTQYF,TGTGCCAGCAGTGCGCTAGCGGGGGCGCTCACAGATACGCAGTATTTT
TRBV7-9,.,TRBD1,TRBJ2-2,CASSFPGGQGADTGELFF,TGTGCCAGCAGCTTCCCCGGGGGACAGGGGGCAGACACCGGGGAGCTGTTTTTT
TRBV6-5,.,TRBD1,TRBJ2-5,CASGPTGGEWETQYF,TGTGCCAGCGGACCGACAGGGGGCGAGTGGGAGACCCAGTACTTC
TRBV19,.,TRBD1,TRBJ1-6,CASRGQGGNSPLHF,TGTGCCAGTCGCGGACAGGGTGGCAATTCACCCCTCCACTTT
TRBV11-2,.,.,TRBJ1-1,CASSPLRGKNTEAFF,TGTGCCAGCAGCCCCCTCCGGGGAAAGAACACTGAAGCTTTCTTT
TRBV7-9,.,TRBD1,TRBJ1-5,CASSRIGQGPINQPQHF,TGTGCCAGCAGCCGAATCGGACAGGGCCCCATAAATCAGCCCCAGCATTTT
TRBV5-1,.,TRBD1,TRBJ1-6,CASSLYRDSDSPLHF,TGCGCCAGCAGCTTGTATCGGGACAGCGATTCACCCCTCCACTTT
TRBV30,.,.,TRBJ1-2,CAWERGAGGGYTF,TGTGCCTGGGAGAGGGGCGCCGGGGGTGGCTACACCTTC
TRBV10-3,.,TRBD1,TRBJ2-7,CAISEQTGPYEQYF,TGTGCCATCAGTGAGCAGACAGGGCCCTACGAGCAGTACTTC
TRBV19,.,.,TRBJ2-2,CASSIMGSLDGELFF,TGTGCCAGTAGTATAATGGGCTCGCTGGACGGGGAGCTGTTTTTT
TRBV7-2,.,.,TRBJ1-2,CASSPRSAPRGYTF,TGTGCCAGCAGCCCTCGGTCTGCACCTAGAGGCTACACCTTC
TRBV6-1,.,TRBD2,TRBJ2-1,CASSARGGESYNEQFF,TGTGCCAGCAGTGCCCGGGGGGGGGAATCCTACAATGAGCAGTTCTTC
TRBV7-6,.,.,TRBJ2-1,CASSLGLKRRVPYNEQFF,TGTGCCAGCAGCTTAGGCCTAAAGCGCAGGGTCCCCTACAATGAGCAGTTCTTC
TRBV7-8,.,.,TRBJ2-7,CASSRGAATQYF,TGTGCCAGCAGCCGGGGGGCGGCCACGCAGTACTTC
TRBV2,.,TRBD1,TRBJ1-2,CASSESGGGFGYTF,TGTGCCAGCAGTGAATCAGGGGGCGGTTTTGGCTACACCTTC
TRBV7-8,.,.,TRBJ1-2,CASSRTLYGYTF,TGTGCCAGCAGCCGGACACTCTATGGCTACACCTTC
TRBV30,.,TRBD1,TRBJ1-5,CAWSVGQENQPQHF,TGTGCCTGGAGTGTAGGACAGGAGAATCAGCCCCAGCATTTT
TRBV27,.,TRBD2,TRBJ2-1,CASSFGTSGVNEQFF,TGTGCCAGCAGTTTTGGGACTAGCGGGGTAAATGAGCAGTTCTTC
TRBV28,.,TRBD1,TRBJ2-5,CASSSGTGAVETQYF,TGTGCCAGCAGTTCTGGGACAGGGGCTGTGGAGACCCAGTACTTC
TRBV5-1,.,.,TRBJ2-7,CASSFGQLSYEQYF,TGCGCCAGCAGCTTCGGACAGCTTTCCTACGAGCAGTACTTC
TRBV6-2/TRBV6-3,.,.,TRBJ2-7,CASSYEDPGRRDEQYF,TGTGCCAGCAGTTACGAGGATCCGGGCAGGCGGGACGAGCAGTACTTC
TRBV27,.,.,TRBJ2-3,CASSKEWGTDTQYF,TGTGCCAGCAGCAAGGAGTGGGGCACAGATACGCAGTATTTT
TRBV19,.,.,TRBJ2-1,CASSLRSEQFF,TGTGCCAGTAGTCTTAGAAGTGAGCAGTTCTTC